This TCR beta chain was found in a study of control samples from healthy donors and cancer patients. CDR3 length: 15 amino acids. Trimming took off 3 bases at V and 2 bases at J, with 13 bases between the two ends. Germline V CDR1 and CDR2: MNHNS, SASEGT. Only in-frame clones appear in the TCRdb table, and some are missing; sequencing was by immunoSEQ multiplex PCR. The sample yields more than 70,000 clones, about 94% seen once. The chain couples TRBV6-1 to TRBJ1-1; D not certain. Source material: blood. The TCR sequence derives from a woman aged 30 to 39 in good health. CDR3 DNA: TGTGCCAGCAGTGATCCCTCTCGGTATAACACTGAAGCTTTCTTT. As protein: CASSDPSRYNTEAFF.